This TCR beta chain is drawn from a study of blood T cell repertoires in COVID-19. Looking at the study overall: Collection of acute and convalescent COVID-19 samples took place in the United States, Italy and Spain.

Participants were aged roughly 18 to 89 years, lived in under 25 US areas, and enrolled virtually. Per the germline V gene, CDR1 is SGHKS and CDR2 is YYEKEE (reference sequence). The germline V and J ends were trimmed by 0 bases and 8 bases, with 11 bases remaining between them. This CDR3 region has 13 residues. Per the study methods: Reference gene primers were amplified, and this amplification served to estimate nucleated cell counts. Assay: immunoSEQ multiplex PCR; the TCRdb copy retains only in-frame clones and omits some. V and J calls and clone size are those listed in that table; D and trimming were worked out from the DNA. The data contain 130,000 or so clones, just under 85% of them seen just once; the ten biggest clones take up around 3.7%.

The specimen sequenced was PBMCs or T cells enriched from blood (not recorded which). The sequence was obtained from a woman aged 45-59 years with acute COVID-19. The chain joins TRBV5-5 to TRBJ1-1, with unresolved D. The CDR3 sequence: CASSLVPGVEAFF. The CDR3 DNA reads TGTGCCAGCAGCTTGGTTCCCGGAGTGGAAGCTTTCTTT.